The 9 T cell receptor beta chains below come from one sample, sequenced in a study of regulatory T cells in long-lasting Graves disease. Building of the TCR beta libraries involved iRepertoire HTBI primers and Arm-PCR of CDR3 regions. TCRdb redid the calling of the multiplex PCR reads with MiXCR, one entry per CDR3 protein. The sample includes over 200,000 distinct CDR3 sequences, about 18% of them seen just once. Time point specified: newly diagnosed GD, antithyroid drugs for less than 3 months. The TCR library was made from RNA extracted from PBMCs. The sample also formed part of further work on T cells in Graves' hyperthyroidism and ophthalmopathy.

The sample in question was peripheral blood mononuclear cells (PBMCs), obtained at new diagnosis, from a patient treated with antithyroid drugs. The receptors shown here come from a woman aged 25-40 years with Graves disease.

The chain couples TRBV13 to TRBJ1-2; 9 bases line up with TRBD1. CDR1 PRHDT and CDR2 FYEKMQ come from the germline V gene (reference sequence). J gave up 7 bases and V 5 bases, and 8 bases lay outside the gene matches. This CDR3 spans 14 amino acids. CDR3 DNA: TGTGCCAGCAGCCGGGGACAGGGTCACGGTGGCTACACCTTC. The encoded protein is CASSRGQGHGGYTF.

The chain joins TRBV5-1 to TRBJ2-5; D remains ambiguous. V lost 7 bases to trimming and J lost 0 bases, with 7 bases between them. Germline CDR1 reads SGHRS; CDR2 reads YFSETQ. CDR3 length: 12 amino acids. The CDR3 loop reads CASQAYQETQYF. CDR3 sequence (DNA): TGCGCCAGCCAGGCATACCAAGAGACCCAGTACTTC.

This clonotype was observed many times. The chain couples TRBV7-9 to TRBJ1-6; possible D gene TRBD1, 5 bases. Germline V gene data show CDR1 as SEHNR and CDR2 as FQNEAQ (reference sequence). The CDR3 length is 18 residues. Trimming took off 2 bases at V and 0 bases at J, with 14 bases between the two ends. The CDR3 bases are TGTGCCAGCAGCTTATGGATTGGGACGAGCTCCTATAATTCACCCCTCCACTTT. Its translation: CASSLWIGTSSYNSPLHF.

Ten or more counts support this clonotype. The rearrangement links TRBV7-2 to TRBJ1-4; TRBD1 is a possible D gene (5 bases). V lost 5 bases to trimming and J lost 8 bases, with 15 bases between them. Germline values: CDR1 SGHTA, CDR2 FQGNSA. CDR3 length equals 14 residues. The CDR3 DNA follows: TGTGCCAGCAGCCCACCGGGACTAGCAGAAAAACTGTTTTTT. Translated: CASSPPGLAEKLFF. The entire variable domain, with the rest obtained from reference TRBV7-2 and TRBJ1-4, is as follows: GAGVSQSPSNKVTEKGKDVELRCDPISGHTALYWYRQSLGQGLEFLIYFQGNSAPDKSGLPSDRFSAERTGGSVSTLTIQRTQQEDSAVYLCASSPPGLAEKLFFGSGTQLSVL.

In its sample, this clonotype was seen many times. The chain carries TRBV3-1 and TRBJ2-7; D perhaps matches TRBD1 (5 bases). The CDR3 runs 14 residues. V shed 4 bases and J shed 2 bases, with 12 bases lying between them. Germline V CDR1 and CDR2: LGHDT, YNNKEL (reference sequence). For the CDR3, the DNA is TGTGCCAGCAGCCTAGGGGTGATCGCCTACGAGCAGTACTTC. Its translation is CASSLGVIAYEQYF.

This clonotype was counted ten times or more. The chain recombines TRBV5-1 with TRBJ1-6; 11 bases agree with TRBD1. The CDR3 is 16 amino acids. Per germline, CDR1 SGHRS and CDR2 YFSETQ. After removal of 0 bases from V and 9 bases from J, the junction contained 5 bases not matched to a gene. The CDR3 loop is CASSLVGTGGGSPLHF. The CDR3 coding sequence is TGCGCCAGCAGCTTGGTTGGGACAGGGGGAGGTTCACCCCTCCACTTT.

The V call is TRBV5-6, the J call TRBJ2-5, with D possibly matching TRBD1 (6 bases). CDR1 SGHDT and CDR2 YYEEEE come from the germline V gene. CDR3 size: 15 residues. Trimming pared 4 bases from V and 3 bases from J, leaving 16 bases between. Here the CDR3 reads CASSTRHRAEETQYF. For the CDR3, the DNA is TGTGCCAGCAGCACTCGGCACAGGGCAGAAGAGACCCAGTACTTC.

V is TRBV5-1 and J is TRBJ2-1, with unresolved D. This CDR3 contains 12 residues. Germline assignment: CDR1 SGHRS and CDR2 YFSETQ. Trimming cost V 4 bases and J 7 bases, with 9 bases left between them. CDR3 DNA sequence: TGCGCCAGCAGCCAGTCCCTAAATGAGCAGTTCTTC. It encodes CASSQSLNEQFF.

Of note for this clonotype: A far larger clone is one base from this, pointing to a likely read error. Lacking the conserved final phenylalanine or tryptophan, this CDR3 likely reflects a read error. The chain joins TRBV3-1 to TRBJ1-5; TRBD1 aligns across 7 bases. The CDR3 covers 16 residues. CDR1 LGHDT and CDR2 YNNKEL come from the germline V gene (reference sequence). V dropped 8 bases and J dropped 3; count of bases not matched to a gene: 13. CDR3: CASSSRPGQSNQPQHL. The DNA of the CDR3 is TGTGCCAGCTCATCGCGACCGGGACAGTCCAATCAGCCCCAGCATCTT.